Reported below is one TCR beta chain. Its specificity is not known. PCR was performed using 60 Vbeta and 13 Jbeta primers. Libraries were prepared by immunoSEQ multiplex PCR; TCRdb keeps only in-frame clonotypes and omits some of them. The sample yields about 130,000 clones, about 80% seen once. The sample is drawn from a study of cytomegalovirus exposure and HLA in healthy donors. Regarding the study as a whole: Later on, an analysis found that several of the most significant clusters appeared to be linked to common viral pathogens, which included parvovirus B19. Previous analysis showed most TCR beta V segments were productive about 90% or about 30% of the time.

This receptor was obtained from a woman aged 50 to 65 in good health and CMV-seronegative. Material: PBMCs.

The CDR3 coding sequence is TGTGCCAGCAGCTCCCGGAGGCCCCTTAACTATGGCTACACCTTC. Translating gives CASSSRRPLNYGYTF. The chain links TRBV5-4 to TRBJ1-2; D call uncertain. Germline loops: CDR1 SGHNT, CDR2 YYREEE (reference sequence). The CDR3 consists of 15 residues. Trimming removed 3 bases at V and 1 base at J, with 13 bases between.